The 25 T cell receptor beta chains in this list originate from one sample, sequenced in a study of shared T cell receptors in the human thymus. Sequencing used immunoSEQ multiplex PCR; TCRdb keeps in-frame clones, though not all of them. The sample has just under 550,000 clones, around 82% seen once. In addition, the sample was reused for a study of human thymus T cells.

What was sequenced was thymocytes. These receptors all stem from a boy younger than two with a congenital heart defect.

V usage is TRBV27 and J usage is TRBJ2-2; D is perhaps TRBD1 (5 bases). Germline assignment: CDR1 MNHEY and CDR2 SMNVEV (reference sequence). This CDR3 region has 14 residues. V lost 6 bases, J lost 3 bases, and 11 bases lay in between. The CDR3 protein is CASSPQGHTGELFF. The CDR3 coding sequence is TGTGCCAGCAGCCCTCAGGGCCACACCGGGGAGCTGTTTTTT.

The chain couples TRBV21-1 to TRBJ1-2. TRBV21-1 is assigned pseudogene status. CDR3 length equals 15 residues. Here the CDR3 reads CASSKEREGNYGYTF. For the CDR3, the DNA is TGTGCCAGCAGCAAAGAGAGAGAGGGAAACTATGGCTACACCTTC.

This clone was found once. The chain joins TRBV27 to TRBJ2-7; 11 nucleotides match TRBD2. Germline values: CDR1 MNHEY, CDR2 SMNVEV (reference sequence). The CDR3 sequence is 18 residues long. The V gene end was trimmed by 5 bases and the J gene end by 0 bases; junction bases not matched to a gene: 12. CDR3 sequence (DNA): TGTGCCAGCAGTCCCAGGGGATGGACTAGCGGGCTCTCCTACGAGCAGTACTTC. Protein sequence: CASSPRGWTSGLSYEQYF.

The V call is TRBV6-5, the J call TRBJ1-2, with D perhaps matching TRBD1 (5 bases). The ends were cut back, 5 bases at V and 3 bases at J, with 13 bases in the middle. The CDR3 is 14 amino acids. Germline V gene data show CDR1 as MNHEY and CDR2 as SVGAGI. The CDR3 DNA reads as TGTGCCAGCAGTGAATCAGGGAGGCACTATGGCTACACCTTC. It yields the protein CASSESGRHYGYTF.

This clone was observed a single time. The J gene is TRBJ2-1, the V gene TRBV5-4; 15 bases align to TRBD2. There are 18 residues in the CDR3. The germline V gene has CDR1 SGHNT and CDR2 YYREEE (reference sequence). The V segment lost 4 bases and the J segment 4 bases; nucleotides outside the gene matches: 9. CDR3 DNA sequence: TGTGCCAGCAGCCGTATCGGGACTAGCGGGAGGTTATACAATGAGCAGTTCTTC. This encodes CASSRIGTSGRLYNEQFF.

The chain uses TRBV4-2 and TRBJ2-7, with TRBD1 matching 7 bases. CDR3 length: 15 amino acids. Losses at the gene ends were 4 bases for V and 4 bases for J; bases not matched to a gene: 10. Germline assignment: CDR1 LGHNA and CDR2 YNFKEQ. The CDR3: CASSPQGDRFYEQYF. CDR3 in DNA: TGTGCCAGCAGCCCGCAAGGGGACAGATTTTACGAGCAGTACTTC.

The chain carries TRBV7-9 and TRBJ2-7; D may be TRBD1 (6 bases). The CDR3 runs 16 residues. Trimming took 5 bases from V and 6 from J, leaving 23 bases between them. Germline-derived CDR1 and CDR2 are SEHNR and FQNEAQ (reference sequence). The CDR3 loop reads CASSPFARQGIREQYF. The CDR3 bases are TGTGCCAGCAGCCCCTTTGCCCGCCAGGGGATCCGCGAGCAGTACTTC.

V gene TRBV25-1 combines with J gene TRBJ1-4; D remains unclear. This CDR3 is built from 17 residues. Germline V CDR1 and CDR2: MGHDK, SYGVNS. Trimming left V 1 base short and J 2 bases short, with 14 bases between. CDR3 region: CASSELGRASTNEKLFF. Written as DNA, the CDR3 is TGTGCCAGCAGTGAATTGGGGAGGGCTTCCACTAATGAAAAACTGTTTTTT.

The chain joins TRBV6-1 to TRBJ1-3, with D perhaps matching TRBD1 (6 bases). V was shortened by 4 bases and J by 1 base, with 11 bases between the two germline ends. The CDR3 is 15 residues long. Germline V gene lookup returns CDR1 MNHNS and CDR2 SASEGT. CDR3 coding DNA: TGTGCCAGCAGTGCGAAAACAGGGTCTGGAAACACCATATATTTT. This encodes CASSAKTGSGNTIYF.

In its sample, this clone was seen once. The rearrangement links TRBV29-1 to TRBJ2-7, with 10 nucleotides matching TRBD1. V lost 6 bases, J lost 5 bases, and 10 bases stayed unmatched. CDR1 and CDR2 (germline): SQVTM, ANQGSEA. This CDR3 has 14 amino acids. The CDR3 region is CSVAPGTGVHEQYF. CDR3 coding DNA: TGCAGCGTGGCCCCCGGGACAGGGGTCCACGAGCAGTACTTC.

J is TRBJ2-7 and V is TRBV10-1; TRBD1 matches at 7 bases. Trimming at V came to 2 bases and at J to 5 bases, leaving 9 bases not matched to a gene. Per the germline V gene, CDR1 is WNHNN and CDR2 is SYGVQD (reference sequence). The CDR3 covers 15 residues. In DNA form, the CDR3 reads TGCGCCAGCAGTGAGACAGGGACAGAGGGCAACGAGCAGTACTTC. It is translated as CASSETGTEGNEQYF.

The V and J genes are TRBV5-6 and TRBJ1-1; 9 bases are a match to TRBD1. CDR3 size: 16 residues. CDR1 is SGHDT and CDR2 is YYEEEE in the germline V gene. V shed 4 bases and J 6 bases; nucleotides not matched to a gene: 13. The CDR3 DNA sequence: TGTGCCAGCAGCCCCTTCCCCGGACAGGGGAGCCCTGAAGCTTTCTTT. Residues: CASSPFPGQGSPEAFF.

This chain connects TRBV7-8 to TRBJ1-2; 7 nucleotides align to TRBD1. In germline, CDR1 is SGHVS, CDR2 FQNEAQ. The CDR3 spans 13 residues. V trimming: 5 bases; J trimming: 7 bases; junction bases outside the gene matches: 7. CDR3: CASSHGQEAGYTF. CDR3 sequence (DNA): TGTGCCAGCAGCCATGGACAGGAGGCTGGCTACACCTTC. Together with reference TRBV7-8 and TRBJ1-2, the CDR3 gives the full variable domain: GAGVSQSPRYKVAKRGQDVALRCDPISGHVSLFWYQQALGQGPEFLTYFQNEAQLDKSGLPSDRFFAERPEGSVSTLKIQRTQQEDSAVYLCASSHGQEAGYTFGSGTRLTVV.

This clone was detected only a few times. The J gene is TRBJ2-1, the V gene TRBV21-1; TRBD2 reflects the table's D call only, with no check against the DNA. TRBV21-1 corresponds to a pseudogene. The CDR3 spans 16 residues. The CDR3 loop is CASSPHWGSGRDEQFF. The CDR3 coding sequence is TGTGCCAGCAGCCCACACTGGGGTAGCGGGAGGGATGAGCAGTTCTTC.

The chain recombines TRBV27 with TRBJ2-3; 10 bases are a match to TRBD2. Trimming cost V 4 bases and J 3 bases; bases outside gene matches: 7. Per germline, CDR1 MNHEY and CDR2 SMNVEV (reference sequence). This CDR3 is built from 16 residues. CDR3 residues: CASSYEREGRTDTQYF. The CDR3 coding sequence is TGTGCCAGCAGTTACGAGCGGGAGGGCCGAACAGATACGCAGTATTTT.

The chain couples TRBV7-2 to TRBJ1-3; 8 bases are a match to TRBD1. Germline CDR1 is SGHTA and CDR2 is FQGNSA. Trimming at V came to 5 bases and at J to 6 bases, leaving 12 bases not matched to a gene. The CDR3 is 16 amino acids. CDR3 nucleotide sequence: TGTGCCAGCAGCGACCAGGGGGCAGGTCCTGAAAACACCATATATTTT. As protein: CASSDQGAGPENTIYF.

This clone was recorded a few times. This chain joins TRBV5-6 and TRBJ1-1, with 10 bases that match TRBD1. The CDR3 contains 13 residues. Per the germline V gene, CDR1 is SGHDT and CDR2 is YYEEEE. The J segment lost 8 bases and the V segment lost 2 bases, leaving 3 bases of the junction unmatched. CDR3 bases: TGTGCCAGCAGCTTCGGGACAGGGGAGGAAGCTTTCTTT. It translates to CASSFGTGEEAFF.

In DNA form, the CDR3 reads TGCGCCAGCAGCCCCCGCGGGCGGGAGTTCACCTACGAGCAGTACTTC. Translation gives CASSPRGREFTYEQYF. The chain couples TRBV4-3 to TRBJ2-7; 7 bases align to TRBD2. After removal of 4 bases from V and 2 bases from J, the junction contained 11 bases not matched to a gene. Germline CDR1 reads LGHNA; CDR2 reads YSLEER. There are 16 residues in the CDR3.

The chain uses TRBV4-3 and TRBJ1-4; 7 bases are shared with TRBD1. V shed 2 bases, J shed 6 bases, and the junction held 15 bases outside the gene matches. The CDR3 runs 18 residues. CDR1 and CDR2 from the germline V gene are LGHNA and YSLEER. The CDR3 is CASSQRVQPGTVDEKLFF. CDR3 DNA: TGCGCCAGCAGCCAAAGGGTCCAGCCCGGGACAGTGGATGAAAAACTGTTTTTT.

The V and J genes are TRBV5-1 and TRBJ1-1; D not resolved. Germline CDR1 SGHRS, CDR2 YFSETQ. Deletions cut 0 bases from V and 3 bases from J, with 15 bases between. This CDR3 comprises 16 residues. DNA of the CDR3: TGCGCCAGCAGCTTGGGGGGAGGGATAGAGTACACTGAAGCTTTCTTT. Translating gives CASSLGGGIEYTEAFF.

This clone was recorded only once. This chain joins TRBV10-3 and TRBJ1-1, with 12 bases fitting TRBD1. This CDR3 has 13 residues. CDR1 is ENHRY and CDR2 is SYGVKD in the germline V gene. J was trimmed by 8 bases and V by 7 bases; bases with no gene match: 5. In DNA, the CDR3 is TGTGCCATCAAGGGGACAGGGGGCGAGGAAGCTTTCTTT. Encoded protein: CAIKGTGGEEAFF.

The V call is TRBV4-1, the J call TRBJ2-5; 8 bases are a match to TRBD2. The length of the CDR3 is 18 residues. In germline, CDR1 is MGHRA, CDR2 YSYEKL. Trimming removed 1 base from V and 2 bases from J; junction bases left unmatched: 12. CDR3: CASSQGTGTRERQETQYF. The CDR3 coding sequence is TGCGCCAGCAGCCAAGGTACCGGGACTAGGGAGAGGCAAGAGACCCAGTACTTC.

The chain joins TRBV27 to TRBJ2-5, with TRBD2 matching 9 bases. With 5 bases clipped from V and 0 bases from J, the junction kept 19 bases outside the gene matches. The germline gives CDR1 MNHEY, CDR2 SMNVEV (reference sequence). CDR3 length: 20 amino acids. The CDR3 bases are TGTGCCAGCAGTGCCACCGGGACTAGCTTAGAGAGGTACCACCAAGAGACCCAGTACTTC. Translated, it gives CASSATGTSLERYHQETQYF.

The chain uses TRBV6-5 and TRBJ1-2, with TRBD1 as a possible D gene (6 bases). The CDR3 runs 15 residues. Looked up from germline, CDR1 is MNHEY and CDR2 is SVGAGI. With 2 bases removed from V and 4 bases from J, the gap between germline ends came to 14 bases. Here the CDR3 reads CASSYRDTPLYGYTF. DNA for the CDR3: TGTGCCAGCAGTTACCGGGACACTCCCCTCTATGGCTACACCTTC.

The chain uses TRBV27 and TRBJ2-4, with D perhaps matching TRBD2 (5 bases). Trimming took off 3 bases at V and 3 bases at J, with 18 bases between the two ends. Germline V lookup: CDR1 MNHEY, CDR2 SMNVEV (reference sequence). The CDR3 runs 17 residues. CDR3 protein: CASSLVVAPEGKNIQYF. CDR3 DNA: TGTGCCAGCAGTTTGGTGGTAGCGCCAGAGGGCAAAAACATTCAGTACTTC.